What follows are 6 T cell receptor beta chains derived from one specimen sequenced in a study of T cell responses to AZD1222 COVID-19 vaccine. Some clones are missing from TCRdb's copy, which holds only in-frame ones; the method was immunoSEQ multiplex PCR. The table shows 130,000 or so clones, with approximately 90% occurring only once. The sequencing here drew on peripheral blood, taken 28 days after the second dose of the MenACWY control vaccine. These receptors were obtained from an adult who received the MenACWY meningococcal vaccine as a control.

V and J are TRBV27 and TRBJ2-3; 9 nucleotides align to TRBD1. V was clipped by 5 bases and J by 9 bases; unmatched bases: 3. The CDR3 has 12 residues. Germline CDR1 is MNHEY and CDR2 is SMNVEV (reference sequence). The CDR3 DNA sequence: TGTGCCAGCAGTCAGGGACAGGGCACGCAGTATTTT. Translation: CASSQGQGTQYF.

V gene TRBV29-1 combines with J gene TRBJ2-1, with 11 bases aligning to TRBD2. Germline V gene lookup returns CDR1 SQVTM and CDR2 ANQGSEA. This CDR3 has 17 amino acids. V dropped 6 bases and J dropped 4; count of bases not matched to a gene: 14. CDR3 nucleotide sequence: TGCAGCGTCGCCTTAGCGGGGGGGCTCAAACCTTACAATGAGCAGTTCTTC. Amino acids: CSVALAGGLKPYNEQFF.

The chain employs TRBV20-1 and TRBJ2-4; D call uncertain. Germline-derived CDR1 and CDR2 are DFQATT and SNEGSKA (reference sequence). The CDR3 contains 11 residues. Trimming took 7 bases from V and 5 from J, leaving 9 bases between them. The DNA of the CDR3 is TGCAGTGTGGATTGGGAAAACATTCAGTACTTC. This encodes CSVDWENIQYF.

This chain connects TRBV9 to TRBJ2-5, with D perhaps being TRBD1 or TRBD2 (5 bases each). This CDR3 has 15 residues. The V and J ends lost 0 bases and 5 bases respectively, with 14 bases between them. Germline V CDR1 and CDR2: SGDLS, YYNGEE. This CDR3 reads CASSVVPGSEETQYF. The DNA for the CDR3 is TGTGCCAGCAGCGTAGTCCCAGGGAGCGAGGAGACCCAGTACTTC.

The CDR3 DNA sequence: TGTGCCAGCAGCTTTAGCGGGGCCTCCTACAATGAGCAGTTCTTC. The encoded protein is CASSFSGASYNEQFF. The chain combines TRBV7-9 with TRBJ2-1; 8 bases line up with TRBD2. With V trimmed by 3 bases and J by 0 bases, 1 base remained unmatched. This CDR3 region has 15 residues. The germline V gene has CDR1 SEHNR and CDR2 FQNEAQ (reference sequence). Full variable domain (missing parts from reference TRBV7-9 and TRBJ2-1): DTGVSQNPRHKITKRGQNVTFRCDPISEHNRLYWYRQTLGQGPEFLTYFQNEAQLEKSRLLSDRFSAERPKGSFSTLEIQRTEQGDSAMYLCASSFSGASYNEQFFGPGTRLTVL.

CDR3 protein: CASSLAPGNQETQYF. Written as DNA, the CDR3 is TGTGCCAGCAGCTTAGCCCCAGGGAACCAAGAGACCCAGTACTTC. The V and J genes are TRBV7-7 and TRBJ2-5, with D tentatively TRBD1 (5 bases). CDR3 size: 15 residues. The ends were cut back, 0 bases at V and 0 bases at J, with 8 bases in the middle. Germline lookup yields CDR1 SSHAT and CDR2 FNYEAQ (reference sequence).